This T cell receptor beta chain originates from a study of cytomegalovirus exposure and HLA in healthy donors. About the study: The same platform used for the approximately 670 first-cohort repertoires was also used for the 120 or so validation repertoires, as a later analysis reported. Whole-study results and caveats: It was 150 to 200 TCR beta chains that were listed as cytomegalovirus-associated.

Remarks on this clone: Its antigen remains unknown.

TCRdb's table, derived via immunoSEQ multiplex PCR, lists solely in-frame clones and lacks some. The sample has hundreds of thousands of clones, about nine tenths seen once. The CDR3 runs to 15 residues. The germline V gene has CDR1 SGHTA and CDR2 FQGTGA. V lost 2 bases, J lost 4 bases, and 6 bases stayed unmatched. The sample was PBMCs. The chain joins TRBV7-3 to TRBJ2-3, with 7 bases lining up with TRBD2. This TCR was sampled from a woman between 18 and 30 years old in good health and CMV-seronegative. CDR3 region: CASSLAGELADTQYF. The CDR3 DNA follows: TGTGCCAGCAGCTTAGCGGGGGAGTTGGCAGATACGCAGTATTTT. Together with reference TRBV7-3 and TRBJ2-3, the CDR3 gives the full variable domain: GAGVSQTPSNKVTEKGKYVELRCDPISGHTALYWYRQSLGQGPEFLIYFQGTGAADDSGLPNDRFFAVRPEGSVSTLKIQRTERGDSAVYLCASSLAGELADTQYFGPGTRLTVL.